Presented here are 28 T cell receptor beta chains from one specimen sequenced in a study of monozygotic twins with inflammatory bowel disease. TCRdb re-called the 5' RACE reads and catalogs CDR3 proteins one per entry, DNA excluded. This repertoire includes fewer than 110,000 distinct CDR3 sequences. Material for sequencing was blood. The receptors come from a human donor with ulcerative colitis or Crohn's disease, or a healthy co-twin of an affected twin (not recorded which).

The chain couples TRBV7-8 to TRBJ2-2; the D call from TCRdb, TRBD1, cannot be confirmed without DNA. The CDR3 consists of 16 residues. Germline assignment: CDR1 SGHVS and CDR2 FQNEAQ. The CDR3 spells CASSSRGLLNTGELFF.

The chain recombines TRBV6-4 with TRBJ2-1; TCRdb designates TRBD1, a call that cannot be tested without DNA. CDR1 and CDR2 (germline): MRHNA, SNTAGT. The CDR3 is 15 residues long. The CDR3 sequence is CASSDSTGGYNEQFF.

The chain combines TRBV7-2 with TRBJ2-2; TCRdb's D call, TRBD2, is unchecked because there is no DNA. This CDR3 contains 15 residues. CDR1 and CDR2 (germline): SGHTA, FQGNSA. The CDR3 is CATGSSTTNTGELFF.

This rearrangement joins TRBV6-5 to TRBJ1-1; TCRdb's D call of TRBD1 is untestable without DNA. The CDR3 sequence is 12 residues long. Germline assignment: CDR1 MNHEY and CDR2 SVGAGI. The CDR3 sequence: CASISSPGFAFF.

The chain carries TRBV4-3 and TRBJ1-2. The CDR3 extends over 13 amino acids. The V gene's germline CDR1 is LGHNA and CDR2 YSLEER. The CDR3 loop reads CASSQEGGYGYTF.

The V call is TRBV2, the J call TRBJ1-5. The CDR3 extends over 17 amino acids. The germline V gene has CDR1 SNHLY and CDR2 FYNNEI. CDR3 sequence: CASSEVFTRGYNQPQHF.

J is TRBJ1-1 and V is TRBV25-1; the D gene TCRdb calls, TRBD1, cannot be checked with no DNA. This CDR3 comprises 15 residues. The V gene's germline CDR1 is MGHDK and CDR2 SYGVNS. CDR3 sequence: CASRKVAPQNTEAFF.

J is TRBJ2-1 and V is TRBV11-1; TCRdb selects TRBD2, and the lack of DNA leaves this call unchecked. CDR1 SGHAT and CDR2 FQDESV come from the germline V gene (reference sequence). The CDR3 covers 18 residues. The CDR3 sequence is CASRSLAGGPFSYNEQFF.

This clonotype is labeled medium-sized (0.01 to 0.1%) based on frequency. The gene calls are TRBV14 and TRBJ2-1; TCRdb lists TRBD2, though no DNA is available to test this call. The CDR3 extends over 16 amino acids. Germline V gives CDR1 SGHDN, CDR2 FVKESK. The CDR3 reads CASSLQMGLAGVRQFF.

The chain employs TRBV11-1 and TRBJ2-4; TCRdb reports TRBD2, a call that lacks DNA to check it against. CDR3 length: 17 amino acids. Germline CDR1 reads SGHAT; CDR2 reads FQDESV (reference sequence). The CDR3 sequence is CASSSPRTSGRQNIQYF.

The rearrangement uses TRBV5-1 and TRBJ1-1. This CDR3 has 15 residues. The germline gives CDR1 SGHRS, CDR2 YFSETQ. The CDR3 sequence: CASSLVSGLNTEAFF. The whole variable domain, remainder taken from reference TRBV5-1 and TRBJ1-1, is KAGVTQTPRYLIKTRGQQVTLSCSPISGHRSVSWYQQTPGQGLQFLFEYFSETQRNKGNFPGRFSGRQFSNSRSEMNVSTLELGDSALYLCASSLVSGLNTEAFFGQGTRLTVV.

The chain couples TRBV9 to TRBJ2-2; the D gene TCRdb calls, TRBD1, cannot be checked with no DNA. Germline lookup yields CDR1 SGDLS and CDR2 YYNGEE. The CDR3 has 15 residues. This CDR3 is CASSVVPDSTGELFF.

The chain is built from TRBV28 and TRBJ2-7; no DNA is available, so the TRBD1 call from TCRdb remains unchecked. The CDR3 is made up of 16 amino acids. Germline-derived CDR1 and CDR2 are MDHEN and SYDVKM. The CDR3 loop reads CATIIYPGTGTYEQYF.

V usage is TRBV5-1 and J usage is TRBJ2-1; TCRdb designates TRBD1, a call that cannot be tested without DNA. This CDR3 has 16 amino acids. From germline, CDR1 is SGHRS and CDR2 YFSETQ. CDR3: CASSLEGTGLYNEQFF.

This rearrangement joins TRBV20-1 to TRBJ2-7; checking the TCRdb D call of TRBD2 is not possible without DNA. CDR1 and CDR2 from the germline V gene are DFQATT and SNEGSKA (reference sequence). This CDR3 has 15 amino acids. CDR3 region: CSARTSGIRGGEQYF.

J is TRBJ1-6 and V is TRBV2. Germline lookup yields CDR1 SNHLY and CDR2 FYNNEI. The CDR3 totals 11 residues. The chain's CDR3 is CASSERSPLHF.

The CDR3 region is CASSTSLRTGISYEQYF. J is TRBJ2-7 and V is TRBV6-1; TCRdb's D call of TRBD1 is untestable without DNA. There are 17 residues in the CDR3. Germline loops: CDR1 MNHNS, CDR2 SASEGT.

The V and J genes are TRBV6-5 and TRBJ1-3. Germline CDR1 reads MNHEY; CDR2 reads SVGAGI. The CDR3 contains 15 residues. CDR3 residues: CASSYSPAAGNTTYF.

The V call is TRBV20-1, the J call TRBJ1-2; TCRdb lists TRBD1, though no DNA is available to test this call. Germline V CDR1 and CDR2: DFQATT, SNEGSKA (reference sequence). The CDR3 extends over 17 amino acids. The CDR3 protein is CSAIPPGAWDGFYGYTF.

The J gene is TRBJ2-7, the V gene TRBV29-1. CDR1 is SQVTM, CDR2 ANQGSEA, per germline. This CDR3 region has 13 residues. CDR3 sequence reads: CSAQRHSSYEQYF.

The CDR3: CASSGGARTRRQETQYF. This chain uses TRBV7-2 with TRBJ2-5; lacking DNA, the TRBD1 call made by TCRdb goes unchecked. The CDR3 runs to 17 residues. CDR1 is SGHTA and CDR2 is FQGNSA in the germline V gene.

This chain joins TRBV7-2 and TRBJ1-5. This CDR3 has 12 amino acids. Per the germline V gene, CDR1 is SGHTA and CDR2 is FQGNSA. The chain's CDR3 is CASSRLNQPQHF.

The chain couples TRBV7-2 to TRBJ2-5; TCRdb reports TRBD1, a call that lacks DNA to check it against. The CDR3 loop spans 14 amino acids. Germline V gene data show CDR1 as SGHTA and CDR2 as FQGNSA. This chain's CDR3 is CASSLVNRGETQYF.

V gene TRBV5-1 combines with J gene TRBJ2-1; no DNA is available, so the TRBD2 call from TCRdb remains unchecked. The CDR3 has 16 amino acids. Germline V gene lookup returns CDR1 SGHRS and CDR2 YFSETQ. The CDR3 loop is CASSPSGGSSYNEQFF.

The chain couples TRBV30 to TRBJ2-5; TCRdb lists TRBD2, though no DNA is available to test this call. The germline gives CDR1 GTSNPN, CDR2 SVGIG (reference sequence). The CDR3 loop spans 13 amino acids. The CDR3 loop reads CAWTIAGRETQYF.

The chain employs TRBV12-3 or TRBV12-4 and TRBJ2-1; without DNA, the TCRdb call of TRBD1 cannot be checked. The CDR3 is 14 amino acids. CDR3 protein: CASLTWGGPNEQFF.

The chain couples TRBV20-1 to TRBJ2-1; TCRdb gives TRBD2 as the D gene, but with no DNA this cannot be confirmed. CDR1 and CDR2 from the germline V gene are DFQATT and SNEGSKA (reference sequence). The CDR3 has 15 residues. CDR3 protein: CSASRLAGAGNEQFF.

The chain recombines TRBV20-1 with TRBJ1-5. From germline, CDR1 is DFQATT and CDR2 SNEGSKA (reference sequence). This CDR3 has 11 residues. The CDR3 sequence: CSTLRNQPQHF.